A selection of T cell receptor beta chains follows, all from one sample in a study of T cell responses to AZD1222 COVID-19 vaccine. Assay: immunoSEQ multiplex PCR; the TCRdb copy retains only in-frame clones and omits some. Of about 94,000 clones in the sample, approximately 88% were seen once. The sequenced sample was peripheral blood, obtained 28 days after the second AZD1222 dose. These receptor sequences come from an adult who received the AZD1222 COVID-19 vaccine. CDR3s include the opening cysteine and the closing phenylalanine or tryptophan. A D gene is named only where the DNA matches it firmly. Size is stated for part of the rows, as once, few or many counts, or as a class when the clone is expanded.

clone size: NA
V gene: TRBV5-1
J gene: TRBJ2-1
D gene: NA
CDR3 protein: CASSLAGVGFSYNEQFF
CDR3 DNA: TGCGCCAGCAGCTTGGCGGGGGTTGGATTCTCCTACAATGAGCAGTTCTTC

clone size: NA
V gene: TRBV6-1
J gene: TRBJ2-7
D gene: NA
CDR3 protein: CASSEAGGPGEQYF
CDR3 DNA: TGTGCCAGCAGTGAAGCGGGGGGGCCGGGGGAGCAGTACTTC

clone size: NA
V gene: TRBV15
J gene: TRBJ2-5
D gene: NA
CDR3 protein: CATSRVGVYQETQYF
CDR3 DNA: TGTGCCACCAGCAGAGTTGGGGTATATCAAGAGACCCAGTACTTC

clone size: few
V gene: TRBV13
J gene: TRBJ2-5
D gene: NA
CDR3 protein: CASSLGRGQETQYF
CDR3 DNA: TGTGCCAGCAGCTTAGGTCGGGGCCAAGAGACCCAGTACTTC

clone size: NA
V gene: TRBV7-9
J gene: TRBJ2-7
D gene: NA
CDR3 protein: CASSLIADSYEQYF
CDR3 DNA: TGTGCCAGCAGCTTAATAGCGGACTCCTACGAGCAGTACTTC

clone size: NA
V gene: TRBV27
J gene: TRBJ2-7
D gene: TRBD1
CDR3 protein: CASSLRGTANRFSYEQYF
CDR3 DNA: TGTGCCAGCAGTTTAAGGGGGACAGCGAATCGGTTCTCCTACGAGCAGTACTTC

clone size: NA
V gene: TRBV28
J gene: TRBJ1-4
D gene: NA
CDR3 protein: CASSFGGNEKLFF
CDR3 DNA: TGTGCCAGCAGTTTTGGCGGAAATGAAAAACTGTTTTTT

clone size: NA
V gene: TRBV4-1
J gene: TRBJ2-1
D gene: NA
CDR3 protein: CASSPDLFGLAGSYNEQFF
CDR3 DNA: TGCGCCAGCAGCCCAGATCTCTTCGGTCTAGCCGGCTCCTACAATGAGCAGTTCTTC

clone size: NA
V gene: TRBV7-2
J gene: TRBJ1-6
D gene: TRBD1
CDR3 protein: CASSSDRGRSPLHF
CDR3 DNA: TGTGCCAGCAGCTCGGACAGGGGTCGGTCACCCCTCCACTTT

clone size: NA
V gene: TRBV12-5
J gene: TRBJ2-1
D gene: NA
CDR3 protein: CASGTGWEQFF
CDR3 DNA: TGTGCTAGTGGTACCGGATGGGAGCAGTTCTTC

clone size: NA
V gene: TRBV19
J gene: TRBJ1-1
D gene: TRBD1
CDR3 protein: CASSLHRGRFVTDTEAFF
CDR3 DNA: TGTGCCAGTAGTCTACACAGGGGGCGCTTCGTGACGGACACTGAAGCTTTCTTT

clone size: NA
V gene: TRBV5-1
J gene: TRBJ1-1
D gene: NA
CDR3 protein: CASSLSPPPMNTEAFF
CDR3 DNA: TGCGCCAGCAGCTTGTCCCCTCCTCCTATGAACACTGAAGCTTTCTTT

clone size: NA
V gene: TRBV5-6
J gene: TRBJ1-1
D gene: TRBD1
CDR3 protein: CASSSQTGANTEAFF
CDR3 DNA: TGTGCCAGCAGCTCCCAGACAGGGGCGAACACTGAAGCTTTCTTT

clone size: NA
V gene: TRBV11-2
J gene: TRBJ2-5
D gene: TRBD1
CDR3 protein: CASRGGTGDLETQYF
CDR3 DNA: TGTGCCAGCAGGGGAGGGACAGGGGACCTGGAGACCCAGTACTTC

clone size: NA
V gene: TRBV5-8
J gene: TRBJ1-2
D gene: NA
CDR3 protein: CASSLAGNGYTF
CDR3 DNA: TGTGCCAGCAGCTTGGCCGGGAACGGCTACACCTTC

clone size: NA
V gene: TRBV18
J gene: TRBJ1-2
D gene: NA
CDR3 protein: CASSPRSASGYGYTF
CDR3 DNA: TGTGCCAGCTCACCACGGTCTGCGTCTGGGTATGGCTACACCTTC

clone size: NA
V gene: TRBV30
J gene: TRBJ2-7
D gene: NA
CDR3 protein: CAWTRDLTYEQYF
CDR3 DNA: TGTGCCTGGACTAGGGACTTGACCTACGAGCAGTACTTC

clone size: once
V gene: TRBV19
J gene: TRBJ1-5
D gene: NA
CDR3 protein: CASSIEGHSNQPQHF
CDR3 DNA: TGTGCCAGTAGTATAGAGGGTCATAGCAATCAGCCCCAGCATTTT

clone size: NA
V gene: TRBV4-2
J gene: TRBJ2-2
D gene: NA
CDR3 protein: CASSPSGRLDFTGELFF
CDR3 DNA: TGTGCCAGCAGCCCCAGTGGCCGTTTGGATTTCACCGGGGAGCTGTTTTTT

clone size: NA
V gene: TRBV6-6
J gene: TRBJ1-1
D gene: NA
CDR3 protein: CASSLTATNTEAFF
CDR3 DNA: TGTGCCAGCAGTTTGACAGCTACTAACACTGAAGCTTTCTTT

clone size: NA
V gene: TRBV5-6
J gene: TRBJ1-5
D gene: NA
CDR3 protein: CASHRGNQPQHF
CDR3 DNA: TGTGCCAGCCACAGGGGCAATCAGCCCCAGCATTTT

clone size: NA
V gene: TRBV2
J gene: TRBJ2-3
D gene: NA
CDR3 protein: CASDEGGTPTDTQYF
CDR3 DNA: TGTGCCAGCGACGAGGGGGGGACCCCCACAGATACGCAGTATTTT

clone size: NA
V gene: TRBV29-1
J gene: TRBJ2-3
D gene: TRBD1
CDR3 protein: CSVEDRGPGDTQYF
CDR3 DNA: TGCAGCGTTGAGGACAGGGGGCCGGGAGATACGCAGTATTTT

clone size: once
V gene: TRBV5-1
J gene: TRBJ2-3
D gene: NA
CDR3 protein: CASSLVGVRGAGTDTQYF
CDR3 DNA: TGCGCCAGCAGCTTGGTTGGAGTTCGGGGCGCCGGAACAGATACGCAGTATTTT

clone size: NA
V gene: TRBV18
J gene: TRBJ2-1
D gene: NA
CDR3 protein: CASSLAAPSGYNEQFF
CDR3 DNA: TGTGCCAGCTCACTAGCGGCCCCGAGTGGCTACAATGAGCAGTTCTTC

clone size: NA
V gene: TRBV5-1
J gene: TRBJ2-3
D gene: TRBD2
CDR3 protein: CASNGGAQDTQYF
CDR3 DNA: TGCGCCAGCAACGGGGGGGCCCAAGATACGCAGTATTTT

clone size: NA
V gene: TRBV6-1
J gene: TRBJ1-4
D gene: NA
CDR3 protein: CASSEARMEKLFF
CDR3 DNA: TGTGCCAGCAGTGAAGCGCGAATGGAAAAACTGTTTTTT

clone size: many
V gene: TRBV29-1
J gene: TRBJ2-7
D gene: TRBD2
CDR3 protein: CSVSLRTSGSSSYEQYF
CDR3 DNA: TGCAGCGTTAGCCTGAGGACTAGCGGGAGTAGTTCCTACGAGCAGTACTTC